This T cell receptor (beta chain) was profiled in a study of cytomegalovirus exposure and HLA in healthy donors listed by TCRdb under 2017. For context, the study as a whole: According to an earlier analysis of several hundred of the donors, about 170 million T cells yielded over 100 million unique TCR beta sequences and around 300 Gb of sequence data. About 300 gigabases of sequencing data and tens of millions of unique TCR sequences were included in an early release covering about 600 HLA-typed donors. Among the approximately 400 genotyped donors, 81% belonged to the genetic ancestry cluster associated with self-reported Caucasian donors. The study aimed to test whether signatures of past pathogen exposure could be identified by cataloging public T cell receptors. The T cell repertoires of around 730 subjects were profiled by immunosequencing and related to cytomegalovirus serostatus. Besides the first cohort of 500 to 700 subjects, a separate validation cohort made up of over a hundred different subjects was used. To predict cytomegalovirus infection status, the study brought together high-throughput TCR immunosequencing, statistical association of individual TCRs with disease status, and machine learning. In a later analysis, previously published TCR beta repertoires from about 670 donors were re-analyzed and high-resolution HLA genotyping was added so that TCR occurrence patterns could be studied. The later analysis used no new phenotypic data to find candidate immune exposures, relying instead on TCR beta sequences and their occurrence across donors. To decide whether each TCR beta V gene segment behaved as functional or pseudogenic, an earlier analysis of some 600 of the donors relied on high-throughput TCR beta sequencing. Donor age, sex, ethnicity and CMV serostatus were collected together with the repertoire data. A later genetic analysis used genome-wide SNP genotypes for about three fifths of the 666 donors, treating that subset as a discovery cohort. Every discovery cohort repertoire had been produced on one sequencing platform. Both class I and class II loci were covered by HLA typing, at four-digit resolution. Typing coverage varied by locus: roughly 620-640 donors for A, B, C, DRB1 and DQB1; roughly 560 for DQA1; more than 600 for DPA1; approximately 450 for DPB1. About five DR-DQ haplotypes were treated as single units for association and clustering because of strong linkage in the cohort. Among roughly 370 genotyped donors of the cohort, an average of 235,054 unique TCR beta nucleotide sequences were sequenced per donor, approximately 20% of them non-productive. Study-wide findings and limitations: The study gave a list of under 200 TCR beta chains associated with cytomegalovirus. A further reported finding was that TCR beta sequences accurately predicted the HLA-A and HLA-B alleles for most subjects in the first cohort. A cluster of highly shared sequence variants was judged likely to be a technical artifact of the sequencing pipeline. A few of the identified cytomegalovirus-associated TCR beta chains were confirmed in vitro to be specific for cytomegalovirus antigens. According to a later analysis, parvovirus B19, influenza, CMV and Epstein-Barr virus appeared linked to several top co-occurrence clusters. In this cohort, only TCR beta chains were sequenced, and detectable features were limited by the absence of alpha or paired-chain data. Correlated functional status among segregating V segments might be attributable to linkage disequilibrium, but an unknown experimental factor could not be ruled out. In an earlier analysis of 500 to 650 of the donors, most TCR beta V segments appeared in productive rearrangements about 87% or about 30% of the time, broadly matching IMGT annotations. For the cohort, immune exposure information was limited to CMV serostatus. The presence/absence analyses assumed that sequencing depth was roughly uniform across donors, and that assumption may not be true. Because counts were too low, roughly 16 rarely observed V segments, including chromosome 9 orphons, were left out of the earlier analysis of 500 to 750 of the donors. According to the authors, the approach could potentially be generalized to other disease states and immunological phenotypes. Specific HLA alleles were associated with 18,000 or so TCR beta sequences at a false discovery rate of 0.05 in a later analysis. According to a later analysis, most CMV-associated TCR beta chains appeared to be HLA-restricted, and the HLA associations seemed to be driven largely by CMV exposure. The classifier was reported to diagnose cytomegalovirus status with high specificity and sensitivity in both the original cohort and the validation cohort. In a later genetic analysis, a missense DCLRE1C variant was associated with V-gene and J-gene trimming of TCR beta chains, and the association was replicated in an independent cohort. When HLA alleles, especially DR and DQ, strongly co-occurred, TCR associations were difficult to assign to individual alleles. Because HLA typing was missing for some donors at each locus, association tests included only the typed subset. Compared with equally common non-associated chains, HLA-associated TCR beta chains in a later analysis were more clonally expanded and had lower generation probabilities. Across donors, most TCR sequences were observed very rarely, whereas some public TCRs were present in many individuals. According to a later analysis, TCR association rates differed among HLA loci, with DRB1 alleles showing the most associated TCRs and HLA-C alleles showing the fewest. According to a later genetic analysis, donors in an Asian-associated ancestry cluster had fewer N-insertions in productive TCRs than the roughly 700-donor mean.

The cohort comprised 666 healthy bone marrow donors. Cohort members were all nominally healthy when sampled, although unrecorded immune exposures were likely present. The donor tested CMV seronegative, placing the donor among the 350 or so seronegative members of the cohort. A peripheral blood sample was provided by each donor, and peripheral blood mononuclear cells were used for TCR beta sequencing. Genomic DNA was extracted from the blood cell samples with the Qiagen DNeasy Blood Extraction Kit. The method behind the library was the immunoSEQ multiplex PCR assay. For the multiplex PCR, a mixture combining 60 forward primers for TCR Vbeta segments and 13 reverse primers for TCR Jbeta segments was used. Amplification of the CDR3 region of rearranged TCR beta genes was performed with a multiplex PCR assay on genomic DNA. Amplified TCR beta libraries were sequenced as 87-base-pair reads on the Illumina HiSeq System. Processing in the source paper ran as follows. Across the 670 or so repertoires, a later analysis counted 60 million to 90 million unique TCR beta chains, roughly 11 million of which were shared by at least two donors. Raw reads were error-corrected and collapsed into unique sequences by a nearest-neighbor algorithm in which closely related sequences were merged to remove PCR and sequencing errors. To assign V, D and J gene segments, CDR3 sequences were aligned to IMGT reference sequences. For a sequence to be retained, a match of at least six nucleotides was required to both a V gene segment and a J gene segment. A rearrangement was called productive if the CDR3 had no stop codons and remained in frame with V and J, and every other rearrangement was called non-productive. Following IMGT convention, CDR3 was defined as the stretch from the second conserved V-encoded cysteine up to the conserved J-encoded phenylalanine. Sequences without an unambiguous match to a single V gene segment were excluded from the earlier analysis of approximately 600 of the donors. An earlier analysis of 450 to 650 of the donors called V segments functional above 56.7% productive rearrangements and segregating when the between-donor standard deviation exceeded 5%. A statistical classification framework was built to diagnose cytomegalovirus status from the catalog of TCR beta chain sequences. V and J gene assignment, in a later analysis, came from comparing TCR nucleotide sequences with IMGT/GENE-DB human TR gene sequences. Using the TCRdist pipeline, a later analysis assigned CDR3 sequences along with most-parsimonious VDJ recombination scenarios. A later analysis defined each TCR beta chain by its CDR3 amino acid sequence plus V-gene family, and excluded reads lacking a unique V-gene family. In a later analysis, fewer than 650 highly shared, low-generation-probability nucleotide sequences were removed to address suspected cross-contamination and a sequencing artifact. A later analysis calculated a clonal expansion index for each public chain from normalized within-repertoire ranks of inferred template counts. In a later analysis, generation probabilities were computed with a VDJ recombination model fitted to out-of-frame rearrangements, and the resulting probabilities were checked against IGoR. In a later analysis, TCR-TCR, TCR-HLA and TCR-CMV co-occurrence was scored with hypergeometric tests, and a repertoire-size bias correction was applied to TCR pairs. To estimate false discovery rates, a later analysis permuted the HLA or CMV assignments 20 times. In a later analysis, co-occurring TCRs were grouped using DBSCAN, with TCRdist sequence similarity added in when clustering inside HLA-allele-positive subsets. Repertoires with fewer than 30,000 or more than 120,000 public chains, plus five repertoires with anomalous nucleotide sharing, were excluded from co-occurrence clustering. Held by TCRdb, this immuneACCESS table contains in-frame sequences only and omits some clones. Under half of the omission traces to an unresolved V gene where checked; the cause of the rest is unknown. V, J and clone size reflect that table, while D and trimming were determined from the DNA. Counted in this sample were more than 200,000 clones; under 80% of them appeared once. The top ten constitute about 0.2% of the sample.

This clone is a singleton in its sample. Its antigen has not been determined. No much larger clone is present one base from it, and per-base qualities are unavailable. What was sequenced was PBMCs. The sequence came from a girl aged 2-10 years in good health and CMV-seronegative.

This receptor carries the CDR3 CASSHYRVNYGYTF. In nucleotides, the sequence is TGTGCCAGCAGCCACTACAGGGTTAACTATGGCTACACCTTC. The sequence joins TRBV7-9 to TRBJ1-2; TRBD1 is a weak D gene call, 6 bases matching. For CDR1 and CDR2, the germline V gene (reference sequence) lists SEHNR and FQNEAQ. The CDR3, cysteine through phenylalanine, is 14 amino acids long. Kept here is only the CDR3 DNA, which spans 42 bases and is read in frame from base 1. V and J lose 5 bases and 1 base, and a span of 11 bases separates them.